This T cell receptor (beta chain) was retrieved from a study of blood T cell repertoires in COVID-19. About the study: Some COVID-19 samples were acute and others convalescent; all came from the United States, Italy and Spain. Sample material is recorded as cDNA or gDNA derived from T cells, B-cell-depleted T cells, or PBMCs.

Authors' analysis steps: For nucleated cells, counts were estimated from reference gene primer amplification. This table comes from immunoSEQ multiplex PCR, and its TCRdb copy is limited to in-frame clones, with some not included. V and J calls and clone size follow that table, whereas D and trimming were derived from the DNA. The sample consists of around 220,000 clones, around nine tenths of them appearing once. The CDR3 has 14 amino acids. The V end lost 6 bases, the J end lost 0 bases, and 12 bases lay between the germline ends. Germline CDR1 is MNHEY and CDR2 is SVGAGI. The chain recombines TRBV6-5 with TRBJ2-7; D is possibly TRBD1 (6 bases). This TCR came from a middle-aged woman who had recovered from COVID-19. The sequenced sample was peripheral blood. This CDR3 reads CASSVLGGSYEQYF. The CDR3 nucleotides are TGTGCCAGCAGCGTATTAGGGGGCTCCTACGAGCAGTACTTC.